The 12 T cell receptor beta chains below come from one sample, sequenced in a study of blood T cell repertoires in COVID-19. Profiled with immunoSEQ multiplex PCR; TCRdb holds only in-frame clones, not every one. The data hold fewer than 350,000 clones, with around nine tenths observed a single time. The sequencing input was PBMCs or T cells enriched from blood (not recorded which). Every receptor here comes from a woman aged 40-49 years who had recovered from COVID-19.

CDR3 nucleotides: TGCGCCAGCAGCTTGGATCCGGGACAGGGGAACACCGGGGAGCTGTTTTTT. It is translated as CASSLDPGQGNTGELFF. This rearrangement joins TRBV5-1 to TRBJ2-2, with 9 bases lining up with TRBD1. The CDR3 has 17 amino acids. From germline, CDR1 is SGHRS and CDR2 YFSETQ. V gave up 0 bases and J gave up 1 base; unmatched junction bases: 4.

The chain is built from TRBV24-1 and TRBJ2-3; no firm D call. Germline V gene sequence: CDR1 KGHDR, CDR2 SFDVKD. Trimming removed 4 bases at V and 0 bases at J, with 4 bases between. The CDR3 is made up of 13 amino acids. The CDR3 DNA follows: TGTGCCACCAGTGAAGCTAGCACAGATACGCAGTATTTT. Amino acids: CATSEASTDTQYF.

V usage is TRBV5-1 and J usage is TRBJ2-2; TRBD1 aligns across 9 bases. After removal of 5 bases from V and 3 bases from J, the junction contained 11 bases not matched to a gene. The CDR3 is 17 residues long. Germline CDR1 reads SGHRS; CDR2 reads YFSETQ. The CDR3 reads CASRTEHGTGYTGELFF. CDR3 bases: TGCGCCAGCAGAACGGAACACGGGACAGGGTACACCGGGGAGCTGTTTTTT.

V gene TRBV18 combines with J gene TRBJ1-2, with a tentative D call TRBD1 (5 bases). The V end was cut by 3 bases, the J end by 2 bases, with 13 bases between. Germline V lookup: CDR1 KGHSH, CDR2 LQKENI. CDR3 length: 15 residues. CDR3 in DNA: TGTGCCAGCTCACCCCCCCAGGGTAGGAACTATGGCTACACCTTC. It is translated as CASSPPQGRNYGYTF.

This sequence joins TRBV27 and TRBJ2-1, with 7 bases lining up with TRBD1. This CDR3 has 15 residues. Trimming at V came to 6 bases and at J to 5 bases, leaving 10 bases not matched to a gene. Germline CDR1 is MNHEY and CDR2 is SMNVEV (reference sequence). CDR3 coding DNA: TGTGCCAGCAGGCCGGGACCAGGGGGTAACAATGAGCAGTTCTTC. Translated: CASRPGPGGNNEQFF.

The CDR3 protein is CASSRTIQGRMNTEAFF. DNA of the CDR3: TGTGCCAGCAGCCGGACAATACAGGGGAGAATGAACACTGAAGCTTTCTTT. J is TRBJ1-1 and V is TRBV4-2; 7 nucleotides agree with TRBD1. The junction had 11 bases not matched to a gene; V was cut back by 4 bases and J by 0 bases. CDR1 is LGHNA, CDR2 YNFKEQ, per germline. This CDR3 comprises 17 residues.

The V gene is TRBV5-1, the J gene TRBJ2-3; TRBD2 matches 15 bases. V shed 4 bases and J 9 bases; nucleotides not matched to a gene: 12. This CDR3 has 17 residues. In germline, CDR1 is SGHRS, CDR2 YFSETQ. CDR3 DNA: TGCGCCAGCAGCCTAACAGGACTAGCGGGAGGGCCGGGGACGCAGTATTTT. Protein: CASSLTGLAGGPGTQYF.

V gene TRBV14 combines with J gene TRBJ2-5; D uncertain. The CDR3 runs to 15 residues. V gave up 1 base and J gave up 2 bases, with 11 bases separating them. Per the germline V gene, CDR1 is SGHDN and CDR2 is FVKESK. CDR3 coding DNA: TGTGCCAGCAGCCAAGCCCCGGCAGGTCAAGAGACCCAGTACTTC. This gives the protein CASSQAPAGQETQYF.

This clone has just one count. The rearrangement joins TRBV5-8 to TRBJ1-2, with 9 positions matching TRBD1. The germline gives CDR1 SGHTS, CDR2 YDEGEE. This CDR3 spans 15 amino acids. V shed 4 bases, J shed 2 bases, and the junction held 6 bases outside the gene matches. CDR3 loop: CASSHWGQGNYGYTF. The CDR3, as DNA: TGTGCCAGCAGCCACTGGGGACAGGGAAACTATGGCTACACCTTC. Together with reference TRBV5-8 and TRBJ1-2, the CDR3 gives the full variable domain: EAGVTQSPTHLIKTRGQQATLRCSPISGHTSVYWYQQALGLGLQFLLWYDEGEERNRGNFPPRFSGRQFPNYSSELNVNALELEDSALYLCASSHWGQGNYGYTFGSGTRLTVV.

This rearrangement joins TRBV30 to TRBJ1-2; possible D gene TRBD1, 6 bases. V was shortened by 4 bases and J by 4 bases, with 16 bases between the two germline ends. The CDR3 extends over 14 amino acids. Germline V lookup: CDR1 GTSNPN, CDR2 SVGIG (reference sequence). The CDR3 spells CAWTHGTTLYGYTF. CDR3 coding DNA: TGTGCCTGGACCCACGGGACAACTCTCTATGGCTACACCTTC.

This rearrangement joins TRBV19 to TRBJ1-4; D remains ambiguous. Germline lookup yields CDR1 LNHDA and CDR2 SQIVND (reference sequence). Between the trimmed V and J ends, which lost 7 bases and 3 bases, there was a span of 18 bases. The CDR3 covers 16 residues. The CDR3 sequence is CASTPGGGNPNEKLFF. CDR3 coding DNA: TGTGCCAGTACCCCCGGTGGAGGCAACCCTAATGAAAAACTGTTTTTT. Full variable domain (missing parts from reference TRBV19 and TRBJ1-4): DGGITQSPKYLFRKEGQNVTLSCEQNLNHDAMYWYRQDPGQGLRLIYYSQIVNDFQKGDIAEGYSVSREKKESFPLTVTSAQKNPTAFYLCASTPGGGNPNEKLFFGSGTQLSVL.

J is TRBJ1-1 and V is TRBV6-5; weak D call: TRBD1 (6 bases). The CDR3 is 15 residues long. Germline CDR1 is MNHEY and CDR2 is SVGAGI. V lost 6 bases and J lost 6, with 20 bases in between. The CDR3 nucleotides read TGTGCCAGCAGCCCCAAACAAACAGGGATCGCTGAAGCTTTCTTT. Translated: CASSPKQTGIAEAFF.